This TCR beta chain was recovered during a study of blood T cell repertoires in COVID-19. Across the study: Acute and convalescent COVID-19 samples came from the United States, Italy and Spain. The cDNA or gDNA used as material had been derived from T cells, B-cell-depleted T cells, or PBMCs.

V was cut by 6 bases and J by 8 bases, with 11 bases left in between. The CDR3 loop spans 13 amino acids. Profiling relied on immunoSEQ multiplex PCR, and the TCRdb table lists in-frame clones only, not all of them. The table shows 40,000 or so clones, with about nine tenths occurring only once. Sequenced: peripheral blood. This sequence originates from a man between 60 and 75 years old with active COVID-19. The V gene is TRBV12-3 or TRBV12-4, the J gene TRBJ1-6; D is perhaps TRBD1 (5 bases). CDR3 in DNA: TGTGCCAGCAGCCGGGTCAGGGATTCACCCCTCCACTTT. Translation: CASSRVRDSPLHF.